Each of the 14 T cell receptor beta chains below was sequenced from the same sample in a study of glioma-infiltrating T cells after dendritic cell vaccination. Time point defined: after dendritic cell vaccination, including at tumor progression/relapse. TCRdb keeps only in-frame clones here, not all; method: immunoSEQ multiplex PCR. This sample has about 87,000 clones, with over 80% found just once. This specimen consisted of blood, obtained after dendritic cell vaccination. The origin of the receptors is a human donor with glioblastoma.

The chain is built from TRBV19 and TRBJ1-2, with TRBD1 as a possible D gene (6 bases). Germline-derived CDR1 and CDR2 are LNHDA and SQIVND (reference sequence). CDR3 length: 16 amino acids. Trimming took 2 bases from V and 4 from J, leaving 17 bases between them. In DNA, the CDR3 is TGTGCCAGTAGTATATACCCTGACAGGAGCAGCTATGGCTACACCTTC. The encoded protein is CASSIYPDRSSYGYTF.

The rearrangement uses TRBV5-6 and TRBJ2-5, with unresolved D. CDR1 SGHDT and CDR2 YYEEEE come from the germline V gene. V lost 5 bases, J lost 4 bases, and 9 bases lay in between. The CDR3 extends over 12 amino acids. The CDR3 loop is CASRLRGETQYF. CDR3 nucleotides: TGTGCCAGCAGACTAAGAGGAGAGACCCAGTACTTC.

This clone was recorded once. CDR3 residues: CASSLTGRSYEQYF. CDR3 in DNA: TGTGCCAGCTCACTAACAGGGCGCTCCTACGAGCAGTACTTC. V is TRBV18 and J is TRBJ2-7; tentatively, D is TRBD1 (6 bases). The V and J ends lost 4 bases and 0 bases respectively, with 10 bases between them. Germline assignment: CDR1 KGHSH and CDR2 LQKENI. The CDR3 totals 14 residues.

The rearrangement joins TRBV21-1 to TRBJ2-5; the D call TRBD1 from the table was never checked on the DNA. TRBV21-1 is deemed a pseudogene. The CDR3 sequence is 17 residues long. Written as DNA, the CDR3 is TGTGCCAGCAGCAAAGCGGACAGCCAGTTAGGTCAAGAGACCCAGTACTTC. This translates into CASSKADSQLGQETQYF.

This chain connects TRBV4-3 to TRBJ2-3, with 10 bases matching TRBD1. Germline V gene data show CDR1 as LGHNA and CDR2 as YSLEER. The length of the CDR3 is 16 residues. V was clipped by 2 bases and J by 3 bases; unmatched bases: 5. The CDR3 protein is CASSQNRQGATDTQYF. For the CDR3, the DNA is TGCGCCAGCAGCCAAAACAGACAGGGGGCGACAGATACGCAGTATTTT.

This sequence joins TRBV19 and TRBJ1-4, with D unresolved. Germline V gene lookup returns CDR1 LNHDA and CDR2 SQIVND (reference sequence). Trimming took 1 base from V and 4 from J, leaving 7 bases between them. The CDR3 spans 14 residues. The CDR3 region has the DNA TGTGCCAGTAGTATAGGAACAGTTAATGAAAAACTGTTTTTT. Its translation is CASSIGTVNEKLFF.

The table lists this clone with a few counts. The V and J genes are TRBV6-6 and TRBJ2-7; 7 bases map to TRBD1. V trimming: 6 bases; J trimming: 6 bases; junction bases outside the gene matches: 14. The CDR3 has 15 amino acids. Germline CDR1 is MNHNY and CDR2 is SVGAGI (reference sequence). The CDR3 here is CASRSSGDSLGEQYF. The CDR3 DNA sequence: TGTGCCAGCAGATCCTCCGGGGACAGCCTGGGCGAGCAGTACTTC.

The V and J genes are TRBV9 and TRBJ1-4; no clear D. From germline, CDR1 is SGDLS and CDR2 YYNGEE. The CDR3 spans 15 residues. Trimming took off 3 bases at V and 7 bases at J, with 16 bases between the two ends. The CDR3 DNA follows: TGTGCCAGCAGCGCCCGGGGAAAGGAGAGTGAAAAACTGTTTTTT. Encoded protein: CASSARGKESEKLFF.

This rearrangement joins TRBV9 to TRBJ1-1; no clear D. The V end was cut by 0 bases, the J end by 2 bases, with 11 bases between. Germline V gives CDR1 SGDLS, CDR2 YYNGEE. The CDR3 has 15 amino acids. The CDR3 spells CASSVVADYNTEAFF. DNA for the CDR3: TGTGCCAGCAGCGTAGTGGCAGACTATAACACTGAAGCTTTCTTT.

This clone was found a few times. The chain carries TRBV6-1 and TRBJ2-7, with D unclear. Looked up from germline, CDR1 is MNHNS and CDR2 is SASEGT. This CDR3 comprises 14 residues. Trimming pared 2 bases from V and 0 bases from J, leaving 8 bases between. The CDR3 DNA is TGTGCCAGCAGTGAAACATACGCCTCCTACGAGCAGTACTTC. It specifies CASSETYASYEQYF.

This chain uses TRBV14 with TRBJ1-2; the match to TRBD1 covers 8 bases. CDR1 is SGHDN, CDR2 FVKESK, per germline. V shed 1 base, J shed 7 bases, and the junction held 5 bases outside the gene matches. The CDR3 consists of 14 residues. DNA for the CDR3: TGTGCCAGCAGCCAAGGGTGGGACAGGAGTGGCTACACCTTC. Encoded protein: CASSQGWDRSGYTF. The full variable domain, in which reference TRBV14 and TRBJ1-2 provide the parts outside the CDR3, is EAGVTQFPSHSVIEKGQTVTLRCDPISGHDNLYWYRRVMGKEIKFLLHFVKESKQDESGMPNNRFLAERTGGTYSTLKVQPAELEDSGVYFCASSQGWDRSGYTFGSGTRLTVV.

The chain has TRBV7-2 and TRBJ2-4, with a weak D call TRBD2 (5 bases). This CDR3 has 15 residues. V was shortened by 3 bases and J by 6 bases, with 15 bases between the two germline ends. CDR1 is SGHTA and CDR2 is FQGNSA in the germline V gene. The CDR3 sequence is CASSLKHAGTNIQYF. CDR3 sequence (DNA): TGTGCCAGCAGCTTGAAGCATGCGGGCACAAACATTCAGTACTTC. The whole variable domain, filled in from reference TRBV7-2 and TRBJ2-4, reads GAGVSQSPSNKVTEKGKDVELRCDPISGHTALYWYRQSLGQGLEFLIYFQGNSAPDKSGLPSDRFSAERTGGSVSTLTIQRTQQEDSAVYLCASSLKHAGTNIQYFGAGTRLSVL.

J is TRBJ2-7 and V is TRBV5-1; weak D call: TRBD1 (5 bases). This CDR3 comprises 14 residues. Deletions cut 4 bases from V and 2 bases from J, with 13 bases between. In germline, CDR1 is SGHRS, CDR2 YFSETQ. CDR3 coding DNA: TGCGCCAGCAGCCCTACGACAGAGCCCTACGAGCAGTACTTC. It codes for CASSPTTEPYEQYF. Drawing the rest from reference TRBV5-1 and TRBJ2-7, the complete variable domain is KAGVTQTPRYLIKTRGQQVTLSCSPISGHRSVSWYQQTPGQGLQFLFEYFSETQRNKGNFPGRFSGRQFSNSRSEMNVSTLELGDSALYLCASSPTTEPYEQYFGPGTRLTVT.

The rearrangement joins TRBV2 to TRBJ2-3, with D possibly matching TRBD2 (6 bases). V gave up 6 bases and J gave up 0 bases, with 10 bases separating them. The germline V gene encodes CDR1 SNHLY and CDR2 FYNNEI. The length of the CDR3 is 14 residues. Here the CDR3 DNA reads TGTGCCAGCAGCCCGGGACTGAGCACAGATACGCAGTATTTT. Residues: CASSPGLSTDTQYF.